This T cell receptor beta chain is drawn from a study of shared clonotypes between healthy human individuals. Looked up from germline, CDR1 is MNHEY and CDR2 is SMNVEV (reference sequence). The V end was cut by 6 bases, the J end by 0 bases, with 15 bases between. This CDR3 spans 17 amino acids. CD45RA-negative memory and CD45RA+ naive subsets were split from the CD4+ cells. The sorted-subset replicate PCRs were given roughly 190 ng DNA, which is approximately 30,000 T cell genomes. The data were produced by immunoSEQ multiplex PCR, yet TCRdb's version contains in-frame clones alone and is incomplete. The sample yields 2 million to 2.5 million clones, under 97% seen once.

Material: naive CD4+ T cells sorted from blood. Subset noted: CD45RA+ positively selected. This receptor was obtained from a man younger than 35 in good health. This sequence joins TRBV27 and TRBJ1-6, with D maybe TRBD1 (5 bases). The DNA of the CDR3 is TGTGCCAGCAGCAGAAAACAGGATAACTCCTATAATTCACCCCTCCACTTT. Protein sequence: CASSRKQDNSYNSPLHF.